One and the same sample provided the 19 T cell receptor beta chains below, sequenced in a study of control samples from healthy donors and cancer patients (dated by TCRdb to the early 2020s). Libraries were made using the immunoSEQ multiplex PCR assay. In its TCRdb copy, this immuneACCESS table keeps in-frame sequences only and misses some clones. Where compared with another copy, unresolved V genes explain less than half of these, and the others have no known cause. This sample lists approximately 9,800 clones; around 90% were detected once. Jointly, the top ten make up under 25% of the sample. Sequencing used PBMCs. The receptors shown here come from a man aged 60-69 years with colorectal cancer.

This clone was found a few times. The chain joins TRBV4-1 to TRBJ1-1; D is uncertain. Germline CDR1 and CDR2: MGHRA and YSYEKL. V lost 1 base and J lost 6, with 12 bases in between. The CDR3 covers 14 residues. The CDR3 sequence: CASSQVQVVAEAFF. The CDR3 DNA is TGCGCCAGCAGCCAAGTGCAGGTAGTTGCTGAAGCTTTCTTT.

CDR3 protein: CASRVQQGHSYEQYF. The DNA of the CDR3 is TGTGCCAGCAGAGTCCAGCAGGGACATTCCTACGAGCAGTACTTC. The chain is built from TRBV6-5 and TRBJ2-7, with D possibly being TRBD1 (6 bases). The CDR3 is 15 residues long. In germline, CDR1 is MNHEY, CDR2 SVGAGI. The germline V and J ends were trimmed by 6 bases and 1 base, with 16 bases remaining between them.

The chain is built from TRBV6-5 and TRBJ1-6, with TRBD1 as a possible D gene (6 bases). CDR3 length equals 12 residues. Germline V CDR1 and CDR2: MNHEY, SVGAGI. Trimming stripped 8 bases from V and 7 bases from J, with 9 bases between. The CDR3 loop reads CASSTGNSPLHF. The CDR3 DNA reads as TGTGCCAGCTCAACAGGGAATTCACCCCTCCACTTT.

The CDR3: CASSGGLAVDTQYF. The CDR3 DNA sequence: TGCGCCAGCAGCGGCGGACTAGCGGTTGATACGCAGTATTTT. The chain joins TRBV5-1 to TRBJ2-3, with 10 positions matching TRBD2. Germline V lookup: CDR1 SGHRS, CDR2 YFSETQ. The CDR3 sequence is 14 residues long. Trimming removed 4 bases from V and 6 bases from J; junction bases left unmatched: 5.

CDR3 coding DNA: TGTGCCAGCAGCCTACCATACCCACGCCATGCGGGGAGATACGAGCAGTACTTC. This translates into CASSLPYPRHAGRYEQYF. V usage is TRBV7-2 and J usage is TRBJ2-7, with a possible D match to TRBD2 (6 bases). The V and J ends lost 5 bases and 4 bases respectively, with 27 bases between them. Germline V gives CDR1 SGHTA, CDR2 FQGNSA. This CDR3 has 18 amino acids.

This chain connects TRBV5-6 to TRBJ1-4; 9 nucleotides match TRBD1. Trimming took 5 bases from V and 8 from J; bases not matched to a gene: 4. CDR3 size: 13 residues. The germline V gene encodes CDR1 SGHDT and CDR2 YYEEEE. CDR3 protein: CASSSDRGEKLFF. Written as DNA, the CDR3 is TGTGCCAGCAGTTCCGACAGGGGGGAAAAACTGTTTTTT.

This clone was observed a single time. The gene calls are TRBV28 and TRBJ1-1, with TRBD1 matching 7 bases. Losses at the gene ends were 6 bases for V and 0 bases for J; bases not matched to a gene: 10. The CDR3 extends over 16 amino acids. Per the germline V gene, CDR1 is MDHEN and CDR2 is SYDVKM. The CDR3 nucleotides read TGTGCCAGCAGGGGCGACAGGGAGGGTATGAACACTGAAGCTTTCTTT. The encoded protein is CASRGDREGMNTEAFF.

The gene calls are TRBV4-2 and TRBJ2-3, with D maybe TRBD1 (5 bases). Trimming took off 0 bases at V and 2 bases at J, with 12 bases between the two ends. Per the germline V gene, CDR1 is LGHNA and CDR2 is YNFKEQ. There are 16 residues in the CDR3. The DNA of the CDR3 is TGTGCCAGCAGCCAAGATGTGGGGCAGGCCACAGATACGCAGTATTTT. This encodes CASSQDVGQATDTQYF.

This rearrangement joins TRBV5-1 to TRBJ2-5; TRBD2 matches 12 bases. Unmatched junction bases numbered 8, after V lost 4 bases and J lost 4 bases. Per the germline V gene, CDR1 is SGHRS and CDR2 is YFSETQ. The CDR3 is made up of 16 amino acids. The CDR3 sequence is CASSPNPTSGGETQYF. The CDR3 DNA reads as TGCGCCAGCAGCCCCAACCCGACTAGCGGGGGAGAGACCCAGTACTTC.

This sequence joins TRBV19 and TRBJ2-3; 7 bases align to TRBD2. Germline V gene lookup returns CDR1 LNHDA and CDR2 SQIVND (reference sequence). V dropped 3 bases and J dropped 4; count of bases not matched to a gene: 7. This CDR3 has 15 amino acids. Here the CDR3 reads CASSIGGGGADTQYF. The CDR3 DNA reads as TGTGCCAGTAGTATTGGAGGCGGGGGTGCAGATACGCAGTATTTT.

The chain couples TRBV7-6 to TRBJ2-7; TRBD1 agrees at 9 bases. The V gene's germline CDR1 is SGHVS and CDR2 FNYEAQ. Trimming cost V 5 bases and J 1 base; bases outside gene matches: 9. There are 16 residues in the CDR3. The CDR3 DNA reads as TGTGCCAGCAGCCGCTTCGGGACAGGGCTATCCTACGAGCAGTACTTC. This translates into CASSRFGTGLSYEQYF.

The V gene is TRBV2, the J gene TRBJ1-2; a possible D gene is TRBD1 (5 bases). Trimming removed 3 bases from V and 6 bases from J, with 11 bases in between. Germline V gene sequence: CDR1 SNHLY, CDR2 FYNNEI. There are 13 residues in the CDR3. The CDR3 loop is CASSDYPGDGYTF. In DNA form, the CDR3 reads TGTGCCAGCAGTGATTACCCGGGGGATGGCTACACCTTC. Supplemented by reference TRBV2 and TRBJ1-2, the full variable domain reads EPEVTQTPSHQVTQMGQEVILRCVPISNHLYFYWYRQILGQKVEFLVSFYNNEISEKSEIFDDQFSVERPDGSNFTLKIRSTKLEDSAMYFCASSDYPGDGYTFGSGTRLTVV.

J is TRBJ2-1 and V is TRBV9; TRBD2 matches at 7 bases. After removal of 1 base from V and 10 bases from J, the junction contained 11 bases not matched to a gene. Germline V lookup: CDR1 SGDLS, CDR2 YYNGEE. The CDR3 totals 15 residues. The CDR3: CASSVSSWTSQEQFF. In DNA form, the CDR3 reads TGTGCCAGCAGCGTATCTTCCTGGACTAGTCAAGAGCAGTTCTTC.

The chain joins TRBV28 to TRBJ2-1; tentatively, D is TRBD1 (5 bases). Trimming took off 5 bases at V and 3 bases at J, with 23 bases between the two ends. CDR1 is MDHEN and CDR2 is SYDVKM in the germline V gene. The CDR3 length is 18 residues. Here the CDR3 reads CASSPQGLAPTIYNEQFF. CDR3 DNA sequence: TGTGCCAGCAGTCCCCAGGGCTTAGCACCCACAATCTACAATGAGCAGTTCTTC. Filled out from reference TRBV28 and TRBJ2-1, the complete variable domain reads DVKVTQSSRYLVKRTGEKVFLECVQDMDHENMFWYRQDPGLGLRLIYFSYDVKMKEKGDIPEGYSVSREKKERFSLILESASTNQTSMYLCASSPQGLAPTIYNEQFFGPGTRLTVL.

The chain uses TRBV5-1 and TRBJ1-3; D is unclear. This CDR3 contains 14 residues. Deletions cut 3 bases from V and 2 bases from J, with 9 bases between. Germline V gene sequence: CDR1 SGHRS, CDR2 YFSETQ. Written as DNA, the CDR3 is TGCGCCAGCAGCTCTGGAGCGGCTGGAAACACCATATATTTT. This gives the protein CASSSGAAGNTIYF. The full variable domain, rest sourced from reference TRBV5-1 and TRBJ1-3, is KAGVTQTPRYLIKTRGQQVTLSCSPISGHRSVSWYQQTPGQGLQFLFEYFSETQRNKGNFPGRFSGRQFSNSRSEMNVSTLELGDSALYLCASSSGAAGNTIYFGEGSWLTVV.

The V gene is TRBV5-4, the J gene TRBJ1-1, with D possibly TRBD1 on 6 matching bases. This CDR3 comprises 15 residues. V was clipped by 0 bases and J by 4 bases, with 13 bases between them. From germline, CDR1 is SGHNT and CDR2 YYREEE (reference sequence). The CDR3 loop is CASSLGGLWSTEAFF. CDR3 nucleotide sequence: TGTGCCAGCAGCTTGGGGGGGCTGTGGAGCACTGAAGCTTTCTTT.

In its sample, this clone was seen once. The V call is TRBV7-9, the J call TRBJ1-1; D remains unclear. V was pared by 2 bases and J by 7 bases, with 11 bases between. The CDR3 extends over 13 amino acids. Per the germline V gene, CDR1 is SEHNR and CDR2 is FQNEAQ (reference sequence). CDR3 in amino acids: CASSLLGFGEAFF. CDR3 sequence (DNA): TGTGCCAGCAGCTTATTAGGATTTGGTGAAGCTTTCTTT.

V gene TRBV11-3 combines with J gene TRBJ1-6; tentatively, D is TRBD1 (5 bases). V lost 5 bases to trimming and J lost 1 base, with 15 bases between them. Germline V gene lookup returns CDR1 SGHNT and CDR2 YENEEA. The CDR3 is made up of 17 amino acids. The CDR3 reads CASSRRGVESYNSPLHF. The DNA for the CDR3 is TGTGCCAGCAGCCGGCGGGGCGTAGAGTCCTATAATTCACCCCTCCACTTT. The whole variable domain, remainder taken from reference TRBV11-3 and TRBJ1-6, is EAGVVQSPRYKIIEKKQPVAFWCNPISGHNTLYWYLQNLGQGPELLIRYENEEAVDDSQLPKDRFSAERLKGVDSTLKIQPAELGDSAVYLCASSRRGVESYNSPLHFGNGTRLTVT.

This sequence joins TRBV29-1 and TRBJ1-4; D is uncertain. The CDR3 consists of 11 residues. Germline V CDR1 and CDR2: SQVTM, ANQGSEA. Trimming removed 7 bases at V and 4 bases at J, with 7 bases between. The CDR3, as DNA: TGCAGCGCAAAGTATAATGAAAAACTGTTTTTT. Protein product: CSAKYNEKLFF.